A single T cell receptor beta chain is shown here with its context. What it binds is not known. The ends were cut back, 4 bases at V and 5 bases at J, with 18 bases in the middle. Germline V gene lookup returns CDR1 SGHDT and CDR2 YYEEEE. There are 15 residues in the CDR3. This entry comes from a study of Ad26.COV2.S vaccination and SARS-CoV-2 variants. Method: immunoSEQ multiplex PCR; TCRdb's copy keeps in-frame clones and lacks some. The table shows around 300,000 clones, with 85% to 90% occurring only once. The study's findings and limits: Vaccinees and placebo recipients showed similar non-spike TCR breadth.

The treatment denotes: around 19 received Ad26.COV2.S at low or high dose, single or two shots; roughly 5 received placebo; per-sample allocation not given. Sampling was performed 63 days after the first vaccine or placebo injection. The sample here was peripheral blood, taken in a trial of Ad26.COV2.S vaccine versus placebo. The sequence derives from a person between 18 and 65 years old who received the Ad26.COV2.S COVID-19 vaccine or a placebo. The rearrangement uses TRBV5-6 and TRBJ2-5; D is perhaps TRBD2 (7 bases). As DNA, the CDR3 is TGTGCCAGCAGCCGGGGGCTAGCGGCGGCGGAGACCCAGTACTTC. This translates into CASSRGLAAAETQYF.